The text below deals with one TCR delta chain. At one of its ends the junction is not consistent with the germline gene, which may arise from a read error. Other nucleotide sequences from this sample produce the same CDR3. The source of the sample is a study of gamma-delta chains in newborns, infants, children. At the level of the study: Microbial exposure reportedly drives polyclonal innate γδ T cell expansion after birth.

TCRdb called clones from the reads again using CATT. The table has about 10,000 delta-chain clones, just under 9% seen once. This CDR3 is 18 amino acids long. Germline CDR1 GEAIGNYY, CDR2 EKD. The source of this sequence is a child who was a newborn, infant or young child, either healthy, febrile or measles-vaccinated (not recorded which). The sequencing sample was made of blood. J is TRDJ3 and V is TRDV2; D may be TRDD3 (6 bases). The CDR3 DNA follows: TGTGCCTGTGACACAGTACTGGGAAGCTCCTGGGACACCCGACAGATGTTCTTC. Its translation: CACDTVLGSSWDTRQMFF.